This T cell receptor (beta chain) appears in the sequencing data of a study of T-cell memory formation after mild COVID-19. Study context: TCR clusters mostly belonged to single donors.

Details on this clonotype: Its antigen is unidentified.

Study outcomes and limitations: Day 15 to 85 contractors were CD4/CD8 balanced; later expanders leaned CD4+.

CDR1 is SEHNR, CDR2 FQNEAQ, per germline (reference sequence). This CDR3 is built from 13 residues. J gave up 8 bases and V 5 bases, and 6 bases lay outside the gene matches. The TCR alpha and TCR beta cDNA libraries, bearing sample barcodes and UMIs, were generated by 5'RACE using constant-segment primers. Each CDR3 protein gets one entry after TCRdb re-called the 5' RACE reads with MiXCR. This table has around 200,000 distinct CDR3 sequences, roughly 27% appearing once. The V call is TRBV7-9, the J call TRBJ1-2, with TRBD1 identical over 9 bases. The sequence came from an adult woman who had mild COVID-19 (a few samples of this study predate the infection). Cell type and time point are not known. Sequenced: PBMCs or a T cell subset sorted from them (not recorded which). The CDR3 DNA reads TGTGCCAGCAGCGCGGGACAGGGAAGAGGCTACACCTTC. This translates into CASSAGQGRGYTF.